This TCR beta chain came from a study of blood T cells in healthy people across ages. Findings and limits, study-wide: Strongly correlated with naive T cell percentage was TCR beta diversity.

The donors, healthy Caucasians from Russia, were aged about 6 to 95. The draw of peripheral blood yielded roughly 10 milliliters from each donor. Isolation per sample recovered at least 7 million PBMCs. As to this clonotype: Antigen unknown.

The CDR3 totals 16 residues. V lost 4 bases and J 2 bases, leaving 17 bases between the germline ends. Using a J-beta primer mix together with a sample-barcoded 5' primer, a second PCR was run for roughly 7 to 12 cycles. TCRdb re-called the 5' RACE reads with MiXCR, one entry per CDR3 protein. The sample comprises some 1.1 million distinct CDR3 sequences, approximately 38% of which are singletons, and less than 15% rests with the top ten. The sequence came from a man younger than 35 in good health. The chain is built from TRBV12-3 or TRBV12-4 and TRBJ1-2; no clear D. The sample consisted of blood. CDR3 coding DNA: TGTGCCAGCAGTTCCCCGACCCGGGGAGAAAACTATGGCTACACCTTC. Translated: CASSSPTRGENYGYTF.